The sequence of this T cell receptor beta chain was determined in a study of blood T cell repertoires in COVID-19 (dated by TCRdb to the early 2020s). Study-wide context: The collaborator samples originated in the United States, Italy and Spain and spanned the acute and convalescent phases of COVID-19. Nearly every sample came with metadata listing a de-identified subject ID, COVID-19 status, age in years and sex. The dataset comprised deeply sampled blood TCRbeta repertoires from subjects exposed to, actively infected with, or recovered from COVID-19. The repertoires were released in a freely available public database meant as a resource for research on the immune response to SARS-CoV-2. The prospective study material was composed of cDNA or gDNA derived from T cells, B-cell-depleted T cells, or PBMCs. Where available, HLA class I and class II types were obtained from metadata supplied by the sample provider rather than from assay-based typing. The samples were drawn from the first 160 participants of the ongoing ImmuneRACE study and from 1,254 subjects provided by 6 global collaborators.

Collaborating institutions collected whole blood in K2EDTA tubes following their own protocols. For TCRbeta analysis, collaborators shipped samples in one of three forms: frozen whole blood, isolated PBMCs, or DNA extracted from either of those sample types. TCRbeta CDR3 regions were amplified from genomic DNA using the immunoSEQ Assay, a bias-controlled multiplex PCR. Per the authors' processing: Within the assay, amplification of reference gene primers was used to estimate how many nucleated cells each sample contained. To quantify the absolute abundance of each unique TCRbeta CDR3 rearrangement, sequence reads were collapsed and filtered. For each sample, productive Simpson clonality was calculated as the square root of Simpson's diversity index across productive rearrangements. Sourced from immuneACCESS, this table was stored by TCRdb with only in-frame sequences that have V and J called. A share of the clones is absent; for the studies checked, an unresolved V gene accounts for under half, and the remainder has no known explanation. The DNA gave D and trimming, while V, J and clone size come from that table. The sample table lists more than 45,000 clones, about 90% of them with a count of one. The ten largest clones take up 1.2% to 1.5% of the sample.

Results the study describes overall, beyond this receptor: Clinical and demographic metadata were provided uncurated, with the amount varying by source and participant.

Regarding this clone: Its cognate antigen has yet to be identified. There are no base qualities to consult, and no much larger clone falls within one base.

Unmatched junction bases come to 10, with V trimmed by 0 bases and J by 2 bases. The germline V gene specifies SGDLS as CDR1 and YYNGEE as CDR2. From cysteine to phenylalanine, the CDR3 is 17 amino acids long. CDR3 DNA only is kept here, 51 bases in frame from base 1. The sample taken for sequencing was peripheral blood. The sequence was collected from a man in his fifties or sixties with acute or convalescent COVID-19. Recombination linked TRBV9 to TRBJ2-7, with TRBD1 identical over 8 junction bases. CDR3 protein: CASSVAPTGTGPYEQYF. The nucleotide sequence reads TGTGCCAGCAGCGTAGCTCCCACCGGGACAGGTCCCTACGAGCAGTACTTC.